This is a list of T cell receptor beta chains from one sample in a study of blood T cell repertoires in COVID-19. The data were produced by immunoSEQ multiplex PCR, yet TCRdb's version contains in-frame clones alone and is incomplete. The sample comprises around 290,000 clones, roughly 86% of which are singletons, and 0.75% to 1% rests with the top ten. The sequenced sample was PBMCs or T cells enriched from blood (not recorded which). The receptors shown here come from a woman aged 25 to 45 who had recovered from COVID-19. Each CDR3 is given with its conserved first and last residue. The D gene is left open where the match is weak. Clone size is shown for a subset of rows, as once, few, many or a class of expanded clone.

clone_size	j_call	v_call	d_call	cdr3_aa	cdr3_nt
-	TRBJ1-6	TRBV6-5	TRBD1	CASGQGAYSPLHF	TGTGCCAGCGGACAGGGGGCATATTCACCCCTCCACTTT
few	TRBJ1-1	TRBV24-1	-	CATSGTTDPAEAFF	TGTGCCACCAGTGGGACGACAGATCCCGCTGAAGCTTTCTTT
-	TRBJ1-3	TRBV18	-	CASSPEGSGNTIYF	TGTGCCAGCTCACCCGAGGGCTCTGGAAACACCATATATTTT
-	TRBJ1-1	TRBV28	-	CASSLFLELNTEAFF	TGTGCCAGCAGCCTCTTTTTGGAGCTGAACACTGAAGCTTTCTTT
-	TRBJ2-2	TRBV5-1	-	CASSLNLRANTGELFF	TGCGCCAGCAGCTTGAATTTGCGGGCGAACACCGGGGAGCTGTTTTTT
-	TRBJ2-5	TRBV5-4	-	CASSLDAEVGTQYF	TGTGCCAGCAGCTTGGACGCGGAGGTGGGGACCCAGTACTTC
-	TRBJ1-1	TRBV6-5	TRBD1	CASRATDRGAEAFF	TGTGCCAGCAGAGCCACAGACAGGGGCGCTGAAGCTTTCTTT
-	TRBJ2-7	TRBV19	TRBD2	CASSISATGGPREQYF	TGTGCCAGTAGTATATCCGCTACGGGAGGGCCTCGGGAGCAGTACTTC
many	TRBJ1-4	TRBV28	-	CASSDRLPDTKLFF	TGTGCCAGCAGTGACAGGCTACCCGATACAAAACTGTTTTTT
-	TRBJ2-7	TRBV12-3/TRBV12-4	TRBD1	CASRPTGSYEQYF	TGTGCCAGCCGACCGACAGGGTCCTACGAGCAGTACTTC
-	TRBJ1-2	TRBV9	TRBD1	CASSGQGSDGYTF	TGTGCCAGCAGCGGACAGGGGAGCGATGGCTACACCTTC
-	TRBJ2-7	TRBV5-1	-	CASSLAGLSSYEQYF	TGCGCCAGCAGCTTGGCAGGGTTAAGCTCCTACGAGCAGTACTTC
-	TRBJ2-4	TRBV19	TRBD1	CASTNRGRGDIQYF	TGTGCCAGTACTAACAGGGGGCGAGGGGACATTCAGTACTTC
-	TRBJ1-2	TRBV5-1	-	CASSLEAVYGYTF	TGCGCCAGCAGCTTGGAAGCGGTTTATGGCTACACCTTC
-	TRBJ2-1	TRBV5-1	TRBD2	CASSLFTGGTYNEQFF	TGCGCCAGCAGCTTGTTTACGGGAGGAACCTACAATGAGCAGTTCTTC
-	TRBJ2-5	TRBV6-5	TRBD2	CASSYSGTGGETQYF	TGTGCCAGCAGTTATAGCGGGACTGGGGGAGAGACCCAGTACTTC
-	TRBJ2-2	TRBV28	TRBD2	CASSLFDPGLAGGRTGELFF	TGTGCCAGCAGTTTATTTGACCCGGGACTAGCGGGAGGGCGCACCGGGGAGCTGTTTTTT
once	TRBJ1-6	TRBV7-9	-	CASSLGQNSPLHF	TGTGCCAGCAGCTTAGGTCAGAATTCACCCCTCCACTTT
-	TRBJ1-1	TRBV6-2/TRBV6-3	-	CASSYSTGPLRWDTEAFF	TGTGCCAGCAGTTACTCGACAGGCCCCCTTAGGTGGGACACTGAAGCTTTCTTT
-	TRBJ1-3	TRBV14	-	CASSDSGNTIYF	TGTGCCAGCAGCGACAGTGGAAACACCATATATTTT
once	TRBJ2-6	TRBV5-1	-	CASSVLTGSGANVLTF	TGCGCCAGCAGCGTACTAACAGGCTCTGGGGCCAACGTCCTGACTTTC
-	TRBJ2-1	TRBV5-6	-	CASGTWEQFF	TGTGCCAGCGGGACTTGGGAGCAGTTCTTC
-	TRBJ2-1	TRBV9	TRBD1	CASSVEAGTAYSNEQFF	TGTGCCAGCAGCGTAGAGGCCGGGACAGCTTACTCCAATGAGCAGTTCTTC
-	TRBJ1-1	TRBV2	-	CASSFQGKNTEAFF	TGTGCCAGCAGCTTTCAGGGGAAGAACACTGAAGCTTTCTTT
-	TRBJ2-7	TRBV7-2	TRBD1	CASSPGIGGQALHF	TGTGCCAGCAGCCCAGGAATCGGGGGACAGGCCCTGCACTTC
-	TRBJ1-2	TRBV27	TRBD1	CASTPTGVYGYTF	TGTGCCAGCACCCCCACAGGGGTCTATGGCTACACCTTC
-	TRBJ2-7	TRBV19	-	CASSMRPRPPVEQYF	TGTGCCAGTAGTATGCGGCCGAGGCCCCCGGTCGAGCAGTACTTC
once	TRBJ1-1	TRBV5-7	-	CASSLFPKQGTHTEAFF	TGTGCCAGCAGCTTGTTCCCCAAACAGGGAACACACACTGAAGCTTTCTTT
once	TRBJ1-5	TRBV5-1	-	CASSTGTAGEPQHF	TGCGCCAGCAGCACCGGGACGGCGGGGGAGCCCCAGCATTTT
-	TRBJ2-2	TRBV27	TRBD2	CASSKGLAGAGELFF	TGTGCCAGCAGTAAGGGACTAGCTGGCGCCGGGGAGCTGTTTTTT
-	TRBJ2-7	TRBV4-1	-	CASSQGRQGSYEQYF	TGCGCCAGCAGCCAAGGAAGACAAGGTTCCTACGAGCAGTACTTC
-	TRBJ2-7	TRBV7-8	-	CASSQGHSRYEQYF	TGTGCCAGCAGCCAAGGACACTCCCGCTACGAGCAGTACTTC
-	TRBJ2-5	TRBV3-1/TRBV3-2	-	CASSPGLSLETQYF	TGTGCCAGCAGCCCCGGACTGTCACTGGAGACCCAGTACTTC
-	TRBJ2-1	TRBV6-2/TRBV6-3	TRBD1	CASSLEGAISYNEQFF	TGTGCCAGCAGTCTCGAGGGGGCGATCTCCTACAATGAGCAGTTCTTC
once	TRBJ2-1	TRBV28	TRBD2	CASQTGGEGSDEQFF	TGTGCCAGCCAAACGGGGGGGGAGGGTTCGGATGAGCAGTTCTTC
-	TRBJ2-7	TRBV28	-	CASSLGGPTREQYF	TGTGCCAGCAGTTTGGGCGGGCCCACGCGCGAGCAGTACTTC
-	TRBJ1-3	TRBV9	-	CASSVDPRSRRGSSGNTIYF	TGTGCCAGCAGCGTTGACCCGAGATCGCGGAGGGGTAGCTCTGGAAACACCATATATTTT
few	TRBJ1-1	TRBV13	-	CASSLPEVSEAFF	TGTGCCAGCAGCTTGCCTGAGGTATCTGAAGCTTTCTTT
-	TRBJ1-2	TRBV28	-	CATLPGGVYGYTF	TGTGCCACCCTTCCGGGGGGGGTCTATGGCTACACCTTC
-	TRBJ2-7	TRBV27	-	CASSLGLGKDYEQYF	TGTGCCAGCAGTTTAGGGCTTGGTAAGGACTACGAGCAGTACTTC
-	TRBJ2-7	TRBV7-6	-	CASSLGAGNPGDYEQYF	TGTGCCAGCAGCTTAGGGGCAGGGAATCCTGGGGACTACGAGCAGTACTTC